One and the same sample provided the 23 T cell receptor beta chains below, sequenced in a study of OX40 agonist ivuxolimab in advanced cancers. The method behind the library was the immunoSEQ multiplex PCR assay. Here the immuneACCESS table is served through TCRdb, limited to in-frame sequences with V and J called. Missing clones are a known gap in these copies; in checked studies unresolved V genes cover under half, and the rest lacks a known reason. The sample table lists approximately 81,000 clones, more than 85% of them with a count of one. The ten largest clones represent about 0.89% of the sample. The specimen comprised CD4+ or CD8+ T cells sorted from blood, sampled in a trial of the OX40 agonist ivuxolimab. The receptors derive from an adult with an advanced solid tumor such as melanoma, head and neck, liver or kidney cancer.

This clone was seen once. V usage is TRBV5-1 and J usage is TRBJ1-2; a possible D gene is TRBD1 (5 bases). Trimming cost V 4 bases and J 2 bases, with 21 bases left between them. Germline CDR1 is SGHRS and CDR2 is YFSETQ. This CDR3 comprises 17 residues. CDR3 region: CASSPGDLWGSNYGYTF. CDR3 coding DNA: TGCGCCAGCAGCCCCGGTGATCTTTGGGGGTCGAACTATGGCTACACCTTC.

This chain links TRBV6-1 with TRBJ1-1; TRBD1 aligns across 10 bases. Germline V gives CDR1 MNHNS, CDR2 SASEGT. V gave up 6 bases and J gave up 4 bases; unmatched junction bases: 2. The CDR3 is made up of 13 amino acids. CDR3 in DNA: TGTGCCAGCAGCAGGACAGGGGGCACTGAAGCTTTCTTT. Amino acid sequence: CASSRTGGTEAFF.

The CDR3 is CASSILAVSPEAFF. The CDR3 DNA sequence: TGTGCCAGTAGTATCTTGGCAGTAAGTCCGGAAGCTTTCTTT. The gene calls are TRBV19 and TRBJ1-1; D not resolved. Germline V gene data show CDR1 as LNHDA and CDR2 as SQIVND (reference sequence). CDR3 size: 14 residues. Trimming took 3 bases from V and 8 from J, leaving 16 bases between them.

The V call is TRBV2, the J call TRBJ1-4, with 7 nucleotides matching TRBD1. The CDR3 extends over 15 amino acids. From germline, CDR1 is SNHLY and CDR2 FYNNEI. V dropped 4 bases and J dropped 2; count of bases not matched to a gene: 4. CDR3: CASSARGRTNEKLFF. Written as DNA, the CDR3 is TGTGCCAGCAGTGCGAGGGGGCGCACTAATGAAAAACTGTTTTTT.

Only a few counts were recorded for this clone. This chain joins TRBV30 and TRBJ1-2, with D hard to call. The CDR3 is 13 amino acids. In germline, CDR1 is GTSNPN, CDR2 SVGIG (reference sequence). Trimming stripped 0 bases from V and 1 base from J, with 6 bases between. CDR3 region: CAWSVQHNYGYTF. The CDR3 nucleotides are TGTGCCTGGAGTGTACAGCATAACTATGGCTACACCTTC.

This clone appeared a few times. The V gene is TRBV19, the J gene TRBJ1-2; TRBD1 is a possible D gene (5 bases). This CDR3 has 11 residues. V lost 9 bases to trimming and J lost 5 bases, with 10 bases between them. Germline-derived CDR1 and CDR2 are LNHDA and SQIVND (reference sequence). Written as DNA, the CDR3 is TGTGCCAGCTCTCAGGGATATGGCTACACCTTC. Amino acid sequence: CASSQGYGYTF.

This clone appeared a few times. CDR3 DNA sequence: TGTGCCAGCAGATCAGGGGTAAACACTGAAGCTTTCTTT. Translation gives CASRSGVNTEAFF. The rearrangement joins TRBV7-9 to TRBJ1-1, with D maybe TRBD1 (6 bases). Germline assignment: CDR1 SEHNR and CDR2 FQNEAQ (reference sequence). With 6 bases removed from V and 2 bases from J, the gap between germline ends came to 10 bases. There are 13 residues in the CDR3.

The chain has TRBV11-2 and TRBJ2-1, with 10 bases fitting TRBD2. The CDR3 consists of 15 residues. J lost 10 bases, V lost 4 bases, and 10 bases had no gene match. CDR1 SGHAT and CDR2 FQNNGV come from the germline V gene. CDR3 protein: CASSSNSGRTGEQFF. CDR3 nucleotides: TGTGCCAGCAGCTCCAATAGCGGGAGGACGGGGGAGCAGTTCTTC.

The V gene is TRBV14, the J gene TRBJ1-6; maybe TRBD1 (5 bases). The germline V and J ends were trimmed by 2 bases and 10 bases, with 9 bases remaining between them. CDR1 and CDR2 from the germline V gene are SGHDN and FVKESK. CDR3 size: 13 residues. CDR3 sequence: CASSQPGRSPLHF. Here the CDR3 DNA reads TGTGCCAGCAGCCAACCAGGGAGATCACCCCTCCACTTT.

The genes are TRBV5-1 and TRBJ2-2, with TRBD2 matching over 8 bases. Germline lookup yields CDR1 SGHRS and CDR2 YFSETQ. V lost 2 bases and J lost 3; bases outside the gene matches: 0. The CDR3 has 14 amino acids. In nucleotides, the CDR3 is TGCGCCAGCAGCTTCGGGGGGGACACCGGGGAGCTGTTTTTT. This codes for CASSFGGDTGELFF.

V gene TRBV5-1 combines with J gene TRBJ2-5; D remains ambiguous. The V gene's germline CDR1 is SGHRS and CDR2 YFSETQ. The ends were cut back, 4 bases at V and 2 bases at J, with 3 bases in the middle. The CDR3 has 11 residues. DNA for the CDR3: TGCGCCAGCAGCCAGCAAGAGACCCAGTACTTC. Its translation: CASSQQETQYF.

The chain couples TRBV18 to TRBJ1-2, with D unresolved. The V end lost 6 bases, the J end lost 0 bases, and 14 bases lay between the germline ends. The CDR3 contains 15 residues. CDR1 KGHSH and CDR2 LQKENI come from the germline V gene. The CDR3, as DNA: TGTGCCAGCTCGGTCGTCGAGATGGCTAACTATGGCTACACCTTC. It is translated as CASSVVEMANYGYTF.

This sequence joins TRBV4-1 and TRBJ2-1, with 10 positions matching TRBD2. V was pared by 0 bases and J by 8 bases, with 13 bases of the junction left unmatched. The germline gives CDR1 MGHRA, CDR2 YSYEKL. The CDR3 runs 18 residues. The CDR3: CASSQESRLAGVTYEQFF. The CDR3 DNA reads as TGCGCCAGCAGCCAAGAAAGTAGGCTAGCGGGAGTTACCTATGAGCAGTTCTTC.

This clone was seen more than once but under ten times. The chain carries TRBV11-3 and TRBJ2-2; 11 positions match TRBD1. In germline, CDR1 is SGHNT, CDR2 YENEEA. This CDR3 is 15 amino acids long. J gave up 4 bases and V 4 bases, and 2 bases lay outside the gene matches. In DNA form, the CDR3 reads TGTGCCAGCAGCTACGGGACAGGGGGCACCGGGGAGCTGTTTTTT. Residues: CASSYGTGGTGELFF.

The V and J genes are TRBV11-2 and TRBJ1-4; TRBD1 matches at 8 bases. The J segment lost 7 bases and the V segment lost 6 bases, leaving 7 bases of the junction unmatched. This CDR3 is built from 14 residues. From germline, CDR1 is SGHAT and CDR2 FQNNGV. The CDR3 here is CASSSMTGAEKLFF. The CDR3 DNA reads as TGTGCCAGCAGTTCCATGACAGGGGCTGAAAAACTGTTTTTT.

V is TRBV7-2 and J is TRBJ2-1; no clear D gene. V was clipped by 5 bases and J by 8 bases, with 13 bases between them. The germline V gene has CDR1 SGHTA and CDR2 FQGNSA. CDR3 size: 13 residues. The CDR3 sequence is CASSILQGDEQFF. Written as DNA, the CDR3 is TGTGCCAGCAGCATACTACAAGGAGATGAGCAGTTCTTC.

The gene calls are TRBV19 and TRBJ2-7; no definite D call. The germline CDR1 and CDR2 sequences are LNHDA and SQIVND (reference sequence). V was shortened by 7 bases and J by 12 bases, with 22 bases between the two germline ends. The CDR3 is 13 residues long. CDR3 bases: TGTGCCAGTATCCCAGGCCGGCCAGGAGTAACGTACTTC. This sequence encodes CASIPGRPGVTYF.

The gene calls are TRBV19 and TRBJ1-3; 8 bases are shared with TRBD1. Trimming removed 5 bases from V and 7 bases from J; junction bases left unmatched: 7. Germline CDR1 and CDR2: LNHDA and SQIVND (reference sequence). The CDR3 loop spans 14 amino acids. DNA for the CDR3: TGTGCCAGTAGTGCTTCGTACAGGGGGAACACCATATATTTT. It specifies CASSASYRGNTIYF. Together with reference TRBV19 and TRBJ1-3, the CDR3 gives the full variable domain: DGGITQSPKYLFRKEGQNVTLSCEQNLNHDAMYWYRQDPGQGLRLIYYSQIVNDFQKGDIAEGYSVSREKKESFPLTVTSAQKNPTAFYLCASSASYRGNTIYFGEGSWLTVV.

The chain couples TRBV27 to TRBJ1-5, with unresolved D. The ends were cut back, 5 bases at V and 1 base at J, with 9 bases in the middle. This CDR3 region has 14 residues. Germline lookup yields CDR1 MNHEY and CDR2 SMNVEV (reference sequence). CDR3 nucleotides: TGTGCCAGCAGTCCCCTTACAAGCAATCAGCCCCAGCATTTT. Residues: CASSPLTSNQPQHF.

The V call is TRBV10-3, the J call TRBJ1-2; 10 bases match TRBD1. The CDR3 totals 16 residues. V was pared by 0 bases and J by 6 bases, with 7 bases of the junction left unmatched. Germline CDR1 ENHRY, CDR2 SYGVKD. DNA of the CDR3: TGTGCCATCAGTGAGTCCGGGACAGGGGTCAGACATGGCTACACCTTC. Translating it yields CAISESGTGVRHGYTF.

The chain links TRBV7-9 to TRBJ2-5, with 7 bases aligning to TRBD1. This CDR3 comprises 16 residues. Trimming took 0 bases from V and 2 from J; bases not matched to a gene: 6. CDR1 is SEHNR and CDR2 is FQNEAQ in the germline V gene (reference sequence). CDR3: CASSLARGTAQETQYF. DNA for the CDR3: TGTGCCAGCAGCTTAGCGAGGGGGACAGCTCAAGAGACCCAGTACTTC.

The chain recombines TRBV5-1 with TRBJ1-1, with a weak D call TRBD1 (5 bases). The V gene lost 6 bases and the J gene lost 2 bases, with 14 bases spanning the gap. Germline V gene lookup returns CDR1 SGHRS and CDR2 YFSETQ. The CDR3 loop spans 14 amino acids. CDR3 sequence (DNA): TGCGCCAGCACCCCAGGGATGGGAAACACTGAAGCTTTCTTT. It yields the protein CASTPGMGNTEAFF.

The DNA of the CDR3 is TGTGCCTGGAGCGCCCTTCATAATGAGCAGTTCTTC. Translated, it gives CAWSALHNEQFF. The J gene is TRBJ2-1, the V gene TRBV30, with D uncertain. Germline CDR1 reads GTSNPN; CDR2 reads SVGIG (reference sequence). V lost 3 bases, J lost 7 bases, and 10 bases lay in between. The CDR3 loop spans 12 amino acids.